This note documents a single T cell receptor (beta chain) sequence. Antigen: not known. The sample originates from a study of cytomegalovirus exposure and HLA in healthy donors. PCR used 60 Vbeta primers and 13 Jbeta primers. The protocol was immunoSEQ multiplex PCR, while the TCRdb copy is restricted to in-frame clones and leaves out a portion. The data show over 150,000 clones, about 76% seen once. Whole-study results and caveats: Earlier analysis looked at TCR beta V segments, and most were productive about 90% or about 30% of the time. With later analysis, a missense DCLRE1C variant became linked to TCR beta V- and J-gene trimming. Among TCR beta chains, those listed as cytomegalovirus-associated numbered over 150.

The V and J ends lost 6 bases and 6 bases, in that order; junction bases with no gene match: 7. There are 14 residues in the CDR3. Germline values: CDR1 MNHNY, CDR2 SVGAGI (reference sequence). This TCR came from a male donor in good health and CMV-seropositive. This chain uses TRBV6-6 with TRBJ2-3, with 9 bases fitting TRBD1. Sequencing used PBMCs. The CDR3 region has the DNA TGTGCCAGCAGGGGGACAGGGAGAGGGGATACGCAGTATTTT. It codes for CASRGTGRGDTQYF.